These T cell receptor beta chains were read from a single sample in a study of cytomegalovirus exposure and HLA in healthy donors. Using immunoSEQ multiplex PCR, the repertoire was profiled, and TCRdb retains in-frame clones only, with some absent. Among around 150,000 clones, almost 80% were seen once, and the ten largest hold 9% to 10%. The sample comprised PBMCs. These receptors were obtained from a man between 18 and 35 years old in good health and CMV-seropositive. Both conserved end residues are part of each CDR3.

TRBJ2-7,TRBV15,CATSREAGVDEQYF
TRBJ1-1,TRBV5-1,CASSPEASGLDEAFF
TRBJ2-1,TRBV5-1,CASSLGGLAGVEQFF
TRBJ1-1,TRBV19,CASSYYRGEAFF
TRBJ2-7,TRBV7-2,CASSLDRGRKQYF
TRBJ1-3,TRBV29-1,CSVEDSSGNTIYF
TRBJ2-7,TRBV30,CAWSRGAAYEQYF
-,TRBV11-2,CASSLVGRAYEQYF
TRBJ1-1,TRBV6-1,CASSWLTGNTEAFF
TRBJ1-4,TRBV4-2,CASSASGTDVEKLFF
TRBJ2-5,TRBV6-1,CASSEDRGFQETQYF